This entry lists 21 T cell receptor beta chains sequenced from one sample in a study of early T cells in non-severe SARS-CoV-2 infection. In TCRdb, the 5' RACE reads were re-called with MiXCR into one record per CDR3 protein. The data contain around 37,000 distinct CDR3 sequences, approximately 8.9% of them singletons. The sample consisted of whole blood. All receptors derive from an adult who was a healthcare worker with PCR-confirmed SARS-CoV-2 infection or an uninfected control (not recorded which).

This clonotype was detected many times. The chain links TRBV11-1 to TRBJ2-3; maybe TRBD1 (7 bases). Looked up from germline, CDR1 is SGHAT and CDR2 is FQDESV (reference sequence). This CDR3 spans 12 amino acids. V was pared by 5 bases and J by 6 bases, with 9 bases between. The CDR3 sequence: CASSPGGDTQYF. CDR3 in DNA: TGTGCCAGCAGCCCAGGGGGGGATACGCAGTATTTT. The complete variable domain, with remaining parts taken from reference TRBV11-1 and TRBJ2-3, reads EAEVAQSPRYKITEKSQAVAFWCDPISGHATLYWYRQILGQGPELLVQFQDESVVDDSQLPKDRFSAERLKGVDSTLKIQPAELGDSAMYLCASSPGGDTQYFGPGTRLTVL.

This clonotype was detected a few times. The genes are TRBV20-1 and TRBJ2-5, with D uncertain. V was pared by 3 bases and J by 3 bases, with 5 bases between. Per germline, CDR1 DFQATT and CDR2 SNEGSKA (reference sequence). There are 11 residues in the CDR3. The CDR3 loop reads CSASPKETQYF. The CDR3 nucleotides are TGCAGTGCTAGCCCTAAAGAGACCCAGTACTTC.

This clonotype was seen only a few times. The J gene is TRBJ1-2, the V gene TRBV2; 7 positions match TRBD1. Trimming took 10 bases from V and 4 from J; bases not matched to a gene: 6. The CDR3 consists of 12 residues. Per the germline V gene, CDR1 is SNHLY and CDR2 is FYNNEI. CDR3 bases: TGTGCCATACAGGGGATCGGCTATGGCTACACCTTC. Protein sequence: CAIQGIGYGYTF.

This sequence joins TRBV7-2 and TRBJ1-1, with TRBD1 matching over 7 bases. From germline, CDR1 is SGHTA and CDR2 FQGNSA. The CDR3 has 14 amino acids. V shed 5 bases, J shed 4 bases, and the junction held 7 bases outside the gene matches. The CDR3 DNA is TGTGCCAGCAGCCAAAACAGGGGCCGCACTGAAGCTTTCTTT. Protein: CASSQNRGRTEAFF.

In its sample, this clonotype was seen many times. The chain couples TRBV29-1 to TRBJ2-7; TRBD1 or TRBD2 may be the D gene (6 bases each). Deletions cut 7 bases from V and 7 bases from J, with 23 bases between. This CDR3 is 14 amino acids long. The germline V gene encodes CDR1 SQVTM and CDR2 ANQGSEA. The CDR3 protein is CSANTLGGLGEQYF. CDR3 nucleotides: TGCAGCGCCAATACCCTCGGGGGCCTGGGTGAGCAGTACTTC.

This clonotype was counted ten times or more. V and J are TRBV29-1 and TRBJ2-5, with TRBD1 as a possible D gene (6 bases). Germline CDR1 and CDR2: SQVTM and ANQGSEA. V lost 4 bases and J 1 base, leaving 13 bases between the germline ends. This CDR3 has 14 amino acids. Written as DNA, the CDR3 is TGCAGCGTTGTTTCCGGGACACTCCAAGAGACCCAGTACTTC. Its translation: CSVVSGTLQETQYF.

The CDR3 nucleotides are TGTGCCAGCAGCGAGCCGGGACTAGCGAAAGAGACCCAGTACTTC. Protein sequence: CASSEPGLAKETQYF. The rearrangement joins TRBV5-4 to TRBJ2-5; 10 bases fit TRBD2. The ends lost 4 bases at V and 3 bases at J; junction bases unmatched: 6. Germline CDR1 SGHNT, CDR2 YYREEE (reference sequence). The CDR3 is 15 amino acids.

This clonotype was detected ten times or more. CDR3 nucleotide sequence: TGTGCCAGCAGTCCCCCTTTCGGGGGAAGAGCGAACACCGGGGAGCTGTTTTTT. Translating it yields CASSPPFGGRANTGELFF. The chain links TRBV28 to TRBJ2-2; weak D call: TRBD2 (6 bases). CDR3 length: 18 amino acids. CDR1 is MDHEN, CDR2 SYDVKM, per germline. V lost 5 bases, J lost 0 bases, and 19 bases lay in between.

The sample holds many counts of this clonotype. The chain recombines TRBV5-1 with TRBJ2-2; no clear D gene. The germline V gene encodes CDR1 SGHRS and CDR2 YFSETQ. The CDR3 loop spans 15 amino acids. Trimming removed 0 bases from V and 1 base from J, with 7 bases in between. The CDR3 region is CASSLGPMNTGELFF. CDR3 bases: TGCGCCAGCAGCTTGGGTCCGATGAACACCGGGGAGCTGTTTTTT.

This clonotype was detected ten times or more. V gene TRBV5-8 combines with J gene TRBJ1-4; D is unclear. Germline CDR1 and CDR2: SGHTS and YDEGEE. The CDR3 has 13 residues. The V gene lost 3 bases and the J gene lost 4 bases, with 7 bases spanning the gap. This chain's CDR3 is CASSYLLNEKLFF. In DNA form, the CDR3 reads TGTGCCAGCAGCTACCTCCTTAATGAAAAACTGTTTTTT.

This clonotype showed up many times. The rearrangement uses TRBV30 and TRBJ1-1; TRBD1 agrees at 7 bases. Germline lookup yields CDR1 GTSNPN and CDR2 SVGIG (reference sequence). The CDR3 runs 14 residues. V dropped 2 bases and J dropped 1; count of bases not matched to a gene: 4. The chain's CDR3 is CAWSKRGQNTEAFF. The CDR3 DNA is TGTGCCTGGAGTAAAAGGGGGCAGAACACTGAAGCTTTCTTT.

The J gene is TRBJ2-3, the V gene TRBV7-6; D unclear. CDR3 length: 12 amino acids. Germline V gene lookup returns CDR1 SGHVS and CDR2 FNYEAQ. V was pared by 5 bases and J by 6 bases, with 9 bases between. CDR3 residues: CASSHSGDTQYF. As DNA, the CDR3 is TGTGCCAGCAGCCACTCAGGCGATACGCAGTATTTT.

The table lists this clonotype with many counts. The CDR3, as DNA: TGTGCCAGCAGCTCCGGGACTACGAGCACAGATACGCAGTATTTT. It yields the protein CASSSGTTSTDTQYF. V is TRBV5-4 and J is TRBJ2-3; 7 positions match TRBD2. This CDR3 comprises 15 residues. Trimming at V came to 3 bases and at J to 0 bases, leaving 4 bases not matched to a gene. Germline V gene lookup returns CDR1 SGHNT and CDR2 YYREEE (reference sequence).

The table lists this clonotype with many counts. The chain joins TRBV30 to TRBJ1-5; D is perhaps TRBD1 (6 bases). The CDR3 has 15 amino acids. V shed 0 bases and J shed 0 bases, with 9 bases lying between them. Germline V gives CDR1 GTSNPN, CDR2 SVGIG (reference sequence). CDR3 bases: TGTGCCTGGAGTGTTAGAGGGGGTAGCAATCAGCCCCAGCATTTT. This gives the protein CAWSVRGGSNQPQHF. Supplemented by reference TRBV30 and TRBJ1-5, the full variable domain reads SQTIHQWPATLVQPVGSPLSLECTVEGTSNPNLYWYRQAAGRGLQLLFYSVGIGQISSEVPQNLSASRPQDRQFILSSKKLLLSDSGFYLCAWSVRGGSNQPQHFGDGTRLSIL.

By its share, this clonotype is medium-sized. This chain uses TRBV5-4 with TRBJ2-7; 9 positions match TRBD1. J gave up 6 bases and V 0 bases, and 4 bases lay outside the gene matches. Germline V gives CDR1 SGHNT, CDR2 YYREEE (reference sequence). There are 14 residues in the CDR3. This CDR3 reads CASSLDRGLAEQYF. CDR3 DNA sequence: TGTGCCAGCAGCTTGGACAGGGGGCTGGCCGAGCAGTACTTC. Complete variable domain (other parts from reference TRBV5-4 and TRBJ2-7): ETGVTQSPTHLIKTRGQQVTLRCSSQSGHNTVSWYQQALGQGPQFIFQYYREEENGRGNFPPRFSGLQFPNYSSELNVNALELDDSALYLCASSLDRGLAEQYFGPGTRLTVT.

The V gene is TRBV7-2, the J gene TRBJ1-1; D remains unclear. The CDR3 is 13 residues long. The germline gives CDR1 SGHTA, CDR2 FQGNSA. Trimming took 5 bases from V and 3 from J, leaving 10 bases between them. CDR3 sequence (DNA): TGTGCCAGCAGCACCAGAGTGGACACTGAAGCTTTCTTT. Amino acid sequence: CASSTRVDTEAFF.

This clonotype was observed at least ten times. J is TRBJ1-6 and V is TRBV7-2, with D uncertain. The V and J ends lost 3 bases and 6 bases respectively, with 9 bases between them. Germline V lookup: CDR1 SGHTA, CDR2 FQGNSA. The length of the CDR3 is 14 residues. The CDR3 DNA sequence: TGTGCCAGCAGCTTCTGGTCGGGTAATTCACCCCTCCACTTT. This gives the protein CASSFWSGNSPLHF.

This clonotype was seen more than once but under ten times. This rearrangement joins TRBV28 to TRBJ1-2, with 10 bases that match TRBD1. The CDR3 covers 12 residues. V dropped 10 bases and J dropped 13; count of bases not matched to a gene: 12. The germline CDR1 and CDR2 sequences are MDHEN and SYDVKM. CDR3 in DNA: TGTGCCACCGACCGGGACAGGGGCAGGGGCACCTTC. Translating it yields CATDRDRGRGTF.

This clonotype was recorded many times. CDR3 residues: CASSKTTGTSDNEQFF. The CDR3 region has the DNA TGTGCCAGCTCAAAAACTACAGGGACGTCTGACAATGAGCAGTTCTTC. The J gene is TRBJ2-1, the V gene TRBV18; D is possibly TRBD1 (6 bases). Germline loops: CDR1 KGHSH, CDR2 LQKENI. V gave up 5 bases and J gave up 5 bases, with 19 bases separating them. The CDR3 consists of 16 residues. Supplemented by reference TRBV18 and TRBJ2-1, the full variable domain reads NAGVMQNPRHLVRRRGQEARLRCSPMKGHSHVYWYRQLPEEGLKFMVYLQKENIIDESGMPKERFSAEFPKEGPSILRIQQVVRGDSAAYFCASSKTTGTSDNEQFFGPGTRLTVL.

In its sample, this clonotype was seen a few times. The CDR3 nucleotides read TGTGCCACCAGTGGGAGGGGAGACCCTAGCACAGATACGCAGTATTTT. Translated: CATSGRGDPSTDTQYF. The chain joins TRBV24-1 to TRBJ2-3, with D perhaps matching TRBD2 (6 bases). This CDR3 has 16 residues. CDR1 and CDR2 from the germline V gene are KGHDR and SFDVKD. Trimming removed 5 bases at V and 0 bases at J, with 14 bases between.

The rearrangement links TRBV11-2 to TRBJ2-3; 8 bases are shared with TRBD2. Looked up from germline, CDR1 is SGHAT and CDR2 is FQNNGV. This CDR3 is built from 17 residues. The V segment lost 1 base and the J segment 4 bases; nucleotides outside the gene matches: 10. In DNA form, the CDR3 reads TGTGCCAGCAGCTTAGGAGTTGGCGGCGGGGGGTCAGATACGCAGTATTTT. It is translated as CASSLGVGGGGSDTQYF.